The 27 T cell receptor beta chains reported below all come from one sample, sequenced in a study of cytomegalovirus exposure and HLA in healthy donors. The table came from immunoSEQ multiplex PCR; TCRdb's copy has only in-frame clones and leaves some out. The sample holds 160,000 or so clones, 88% seen once. The sequenced sample was PBMCs. The receptor source for this set is a young man in good health and CMV-seronegative.

The J gene is TRBJ1-5, the V gene TRBV6-1; TRBD1 agrees at 7 bases. Germline V gene sequence: CDR1 MNHNS, CDR2 SASEGT. J gave up 3 bases and V 4 bases, and 12 bases lay outside the gene matches. This CDR3 has 17 residues. The CDR3 reads CASSAKSTGWDNQPQHF. The CDR3 DNA reads as TGTGCCAGCAGTGCAAAGTCGACAGGGTGGGACAATCAGCCCCAGCATTTT.

This chain uses TRBV7-9 with TRBJ2-7; TRBD1 agrees at 7 bases. Trimming took 1 base from V and 7 from J; bases not matched to a gene: 10. Per the germline V gene, CDR1 is SEHNR and CDR2 is FQNEAQ (reference sequence). The length of the CDR3 is 15 residues. The chain's CDR3 is CASSLGYETGNEQYF. The CDR3 DNA sequence: TGTGCCAGCAGCTTAGGGTACGAGACAGGGAATGAGCAGTACTTC.

The chain combines TRBV7-8 with TRBJ2-7; D might be TRBD1 (7 bases). Germline lookup yields CDR1 SGHVS and CDR2 FQNEAQ. CDR3 length: 16 amino acids. V dropped 5 bases and J dropped 2 bases, with 19 bases sitting between them. CDR3 bases: TGTGCCAGCAGCCCGCGGGGCCCGGGACAGACCTACGAGCAGTACTTC. Its protein is CASSPRGPGQTYEQYF.

The CDR3 loop reads CASSLEMRSNTEAFF. The CDR3 coding sequence is TGTGCCAGCAGTTTAGAGATGAGGTCGAACACTGAAGCTTTCTTT. V usage is TRBV6-5 and J usage is TRBJ1-1, with D hard to call. Germline values: CDR1 MNHEY, CDR2 SVGAGI. CDR3 size: 15 residues. Trimming removed 4 bases from V and 1 base from J, with 13 bases in between.

The V call is TRBV6-1, the J call TRBJ2-5; possible D gene TRBD2, 5 bases. CDR3 length equals 13 residues. CDR1 MNHNS and CDR2 SASEGT come from the germline V gene. The CDR3 DNA reads as TGTGCTACTAGGGCCCCCCCGGGAGAGACCCAGTACTTC. Its translation: CATRAPPGETQYF.

The rearrangement uses TRBV27 and TRBJ2-2, with 7 bases that match TRBD2. CDR1 is MNHEY and CDR2 is SMNVEV in the germline V gene (reference sequence). This CDR3 comprises 17 residues. J gave up 3 bases and V 1 base, and 8 bases lay outside the gene matches. The CDR3 spells CASSLWIPSGDTGELFF. As DNA, the CDR3 is TGTGCCAGCAGTTTATGGATCCCTAGCGGAGACACCGGGGAGCTGTTTTTT.

The V call is TRBV6-5, the J call TRBJ2-7; 11 nucleotides match TRBD2. V trimming: 5 bases; J trimming: 7 bases; junction bases outside the gene matches: 10. This CDR3 spans 15 amino acids. Germline V gives CDR1 MNHEY, CDR2 SVGAGI. The CDR3 protein is CASSPPGLADREQYF. The CDR3 DNA reads TGTGCCAGCAGTCCTCCGGGACTAGCGGATAGAGAGCAGTACTTC.

The chain couples TRBV6-5 to TRBJ1-1, with TRBD1 as a possible D gene (5 bases). The CDR3 consists of 14 residues. The germline gives CDR1 MNHEY, CDR2 SVGAGI. With 3 bases removed from V and 5 bases from J, the gap between germline ends came to 13 bases. The CDR3 DNA is TGTGCCAGCAGTTATCGACAGTCAGGGACTGAAGCTTTCTTT. Translated: CASSYRQSGTEAFF.

This chain connects TRBV5-1 to TRBJ1-4; D possibly corresponds to TRBD1 (5 bases). Germline loops: CDR1 SGHRS, CDR2 YFSETQ. This CDR3 region has 15 residues. V lost 1 base and J lost 7, with 14 bases in between. CDR3 protein: CASSLIGGESEKLFF. The CDR3 DNA reads TGCGCCAGCAGCTTGATCGGGGGGGAGAGTGAAAAACTGTTTTTT.

The rearrangement joins TRBV28 to TRBJ2-5, with D tentatively TRBD1 (5 bases). The germline V and J ends were trimmed by 6 bases and 5 bases, with 13 bases remaining between them. This CDR3 region has 13 residues. Germline CDR1 is MDHEN and CDR2 is SYDVKM. The CDR3 nucleotides read TGTGCCAGCAGACGGAGCAAGGGGGAGACCCAGTACTTC. Translation gives CASRRSKGETQYF.

The gene calls are TRBV27 and TRBJ2-2, with D uncertain. V lost 10 bases and J 2 bases, leaving 11 bases between the germline ends. The CDR3 runs 13 residues. Germline V gene data show CDR1 as MNHEY and CDR2 as SMNVEV (reference sequence). This CDR3 is CATRFANTGELFF. In nucleotides, the CDR3 is TGTGCCACCCGGTTCGCAAACACCGGGGAGCTGTTTTTT.

The chain joins TRBV20-1 to TRBJ1-5; D unclear. Germline CDR1 is DFQATT and CDR2 is SNEGSKA (reference sequence). The V end was cut by 3 bases, the J end by 7 bases, with 7 bases between. The CDR3 is 11 amino acids. Written as DNA, the CDR3 is TGCAGTGCTAGCCTGGGCCAGCCCCAGCATTTT. This gives the protein CSASLGQPQHF.

V is TRBV6-6 and J is TRBJ1-2; 7 nucleotides line up with TRBD1. Germline values: CDR1 MNHNY, CDR2 SVGAGI (reference sequence). The trim removed 2 bases at V and 8 bases at J, leaving 5 bases unmatched. The CDR3 consists of 13 residues. The chain's CDR3 is CASSYDDRAGYTF. The CDR3 DNA sequence: TGTGCCAGCAGTTACGACGACAGGGCGGGCTACACCTTC.

The chain links TRBV2 to TRBJ2-1, with 9 nucleotides matching TRBD2. CDR1 and CDR2 from the germline V gene are SNHLY and FYNNEI. This CDR3 region has 15 residues. The ends lost 3 bases at V and 8 bases at J; junction bases unmatched: 8. This chain's CDR3 is CASSDRGGGADEQFF. CDR3 in DNA: TGTGCCAGCAGTGACAGGGGCGGGGGGGCCGATGAGCAGTTCTTC.

CDR3 in DNA: TGTGCCAGCAGTGAAGTAGGGCGGACTCTAGGCTACACCTTC. It specifies CASSEVGRTLGYTF. V and J are TRBV6-1 and TRBJ1-2, with D uncertain. The CDR3 is 14 amino acids. V dropped 1 base and J dropped 8 bases, with 14 bases sitting between them. The germline CDR1 and CDR2 sequences are MNHNS and SASEGT.

This chain connects TRBV6-6 to TRBJ2-3, with 7 bases aligning to TRBD2. The CDR3 spans 15 residues. Looked up from germline, CDR1 is MNHNY and CDR2 is SVGAGI (reference sequence). V was clipped by 7 bases and J by 3 bases; unmatched bases: 10. The CDR3: CASTVSGGRTDTQYF. In nucleotides, the CDR3 is TGTGCCAGCACCGTCTCCGGCGGGAGAACAGATACGCAGTATTTT.

This chain joins TRBV25-1 and TRBJ2-1; D gene unclear. The CDR3 is made up of 18 amino acids. Per the germline V gene, CDR1 is MGHDK and CDR2 is SYGVNS. V was trimmed by 2 bases and J by 4 bases, leaving 21 bases between them. The CDR3 is CASSEVFEDSTEYNEQFF. DNA for the CDR3: TGTGCCAGCAGTGAAGTCTTCGAGGATTCTACCGAGTACAATGAGCAGTTCTTC.

The chain carries TRBV11-1 and TRBJ1-1; D is unresolved. Trimming removed 10 bases from V and 1 base from J, with 13 bases in between. The length of the CDR3 is 13 residues. Germline V gene lookup returns CDR1 SGHAT and CDR2 FQDESV (reference sequence). The CDR3 here is CATPRGENTEAFF. Here the CDR3 DNA reads TGTGCCACCCCCCGGGGAGAGAACACTGAAGCTTTCTTT.

CDR3 in DNA: TGTGCCAGCAGTTTATCGATGTCGGGGGACTACGAGCAGTACGTC. Translation: CASSLSMSGDYEQYV. V is TRBV27 and J is TRBJ2-7; maybe TRBD2 (6 bases). The CDR3 contains 15 residues. V lost 0 bases, J lost 3 bases, and 12 bases lay in between. CDR1 is MNHEY, CDR2 SMNVEV, per germline (reference sequence).

The chain combines TRBV5-1 with TRBJ1-1; weak D call: TRBD1 (6 bases). Trimming shortened V by 3 bases and J by 0 bases, and 9 bases separated the two germline ends. The germline gives CDR1 SGHRS, CDR2 YFSETQ. This CDR3 has 14 residues. The CDR3 coding sequence is TGCGCCAGCAGCTCTACAGGGTTGAACACTGAAGCTTTCTTT. Translation: CASSSTGLNTEAFF.

Only one count was recorded for this clone. This chain connects TRBV7-2 to TRBJ2-7, with 7 bases lining up with TRBD1. The CDR3 is 14 residues long. Germline CDR1 SGHTA, CDR2 FQGNSA. The ends lost 3 bases at V and 2 bases at J; junction bases unmatched: 4. CDR3 region: CASSFGQAAYEQYF. CDR3 bases: TGTGCCAGCAGCTTTGGACAGGCGGCCTACGAGCAGTACTTC.

The chain uses TRBV28 and TRBJ1-4; 8 bases align to TRBD1. The germline gives CDR1 MDHEN, CDR2 SYDVKM. V shed 8 bases, J shed 8 bases, and the junction held 7 bases outside the gene matches. The CDR3 covers 13 residues. The CDR3 loop is CASGQGLEEKLFF. The CDR3 bases are TGTGCCAGCGGACAGGGATTGGAGGAAAAACTGTTTTTT.

The CDR3 loop is CASSLAFGGRENTEAFF. CDR3 nucleotides: TGTGCCAGCAGTTTGGCTTTCGGGGGGCGAGAGAACACTGAAGCTTTCTTT. This chain uses TRBV28 with TRBJ1-1, with D perhaps matching TRBD1 (6 bases). CDR3 size: 17 residues. Trimming stripped 3 bases from V and 1 base from J, with 18 bases between. Looked up from germline, CDR1 is MDHEN and CDR2 is SYDVKM.

The chain joins TRBV7-9 to TRBJ2-7; TRBD1 matches at 8 bases. Per the germline V gene, CDR1 is SEHNR and CDR2 is FQNEAQ (reference sequence). V lost 5 bases, J lost 7 bases, and 10 bases stayed unmatched. The CDR3 is 14 residues long. CDR3 sequence reads: CASSSGQGVGEQYF. DNA for the CDR3: TGTGCCAGCAGCAGTGGACAGGGAGTTGGGGAGCAGTACTTC.

The chain employs TRBV28 and TRBJ1-4; D is uncertain. The V and J ends lost 3 bases and 7 bases respectively, with 3 bases between them. The CDR3 spans 11 residues. CDR1 MDHEN and CDR2 SYDVKM come from the germline V gene. CDR3 bases: TGTGCCAGCAGTTTCAGTGAAAAACTGTTTTTT. It is translated as CASSFSEKLFF.

This chain connects TRBV27 to TRBJ1-4; the match to TRBD1 covers 10 bases. V shed 3 bases, J shed 6 bases, and the junction held 4 bases outside the gene matches. Germline V gives CDR1 MNHEY, CDR2 SMNVEV (reference sequence). The CDR3 is made up of 15 amino acids. The CDR3 region has the DNA TGTGCCAGCAGTTTTCGGACAGGGGGACATGAAAAACTGTTTTTT. Residues: CASSFRTGGHEKLFF.

The chain has TRBV5-8 and TRBJ1-5; D is unresolved. V was pared by 7 bases and J by 9 bases, with 17 bases between. The length of the CDR3 is 13 residues. Per the germline V gene, CDR1 is SGHTS and CDR2 is YDEGEE. CDR3 sequence reads: CASRDPLLRPQHF. CDR3 sequence (DNA): TGTGCCAGCCGGGATCCCCTTTTGAGGCCCCAGCATTTT.